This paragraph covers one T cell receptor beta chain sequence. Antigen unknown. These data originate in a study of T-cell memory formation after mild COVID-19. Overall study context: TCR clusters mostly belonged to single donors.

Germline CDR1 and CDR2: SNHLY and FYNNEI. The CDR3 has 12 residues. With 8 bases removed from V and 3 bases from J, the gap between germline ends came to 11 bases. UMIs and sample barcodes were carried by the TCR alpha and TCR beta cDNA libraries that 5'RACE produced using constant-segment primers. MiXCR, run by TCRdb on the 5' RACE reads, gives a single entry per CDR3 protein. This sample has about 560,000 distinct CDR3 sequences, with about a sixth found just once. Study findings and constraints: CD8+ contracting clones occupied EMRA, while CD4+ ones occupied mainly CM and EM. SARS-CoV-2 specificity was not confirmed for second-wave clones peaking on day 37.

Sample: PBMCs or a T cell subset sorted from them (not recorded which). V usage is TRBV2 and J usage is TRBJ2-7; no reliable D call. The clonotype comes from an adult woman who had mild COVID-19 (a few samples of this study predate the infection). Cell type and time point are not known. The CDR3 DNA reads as TGTGCCAGCGGCAGGACCAACTACGAGCAGTACTTC. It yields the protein CASGRTNYEQYF.